The 8 T cell receptor beta chains in this list originate from one sample, sequenced in a study of blood T cell repertoires in COVID-19. The method was immunoSEQ multiplex PCR; TCRdb's version includes in-frame clones alone and lacks a portion of them. The table lists 100,000 to 150,000 clones, about 82% of them singletons. The sample consisted of peripheral blood. The source of these receptors is a man in his sixties with active or convalescent COVID-19.

The V call is TRBV28, the J call TRBJ2-7; 13 bases are a match to TRBD2. With V trimmed by 5 bases and J by 4 bases, 11 bases remained unmatched. Germline V CDR1 and CDR2: MDHEN, SYDVKM. The CDR3 has 17 amino acids. CDR3 nucleotide sequence: TGTGCCAGCAGTCCCGGGACTAGCGGGATCTCGAGGTACGAGCAGTACTTC. Amino acids: CASSPGTSGISRYEQYF. The variable domain in full, completed from reference TRBV28 and TRBJ2-7, reads DVKVTQSSRYLVKRTGEKVFLECVQDMDHENMFWYRQDPGLGLRLIYFSYDVKMKEKGDIPEGYSVSREKKERFSLILESASTNQTSMYLCASSPGTSGISRYEQYFGPGTRLTVT.

The chain recombines TRBV18 with TRBJ2-7, with 8 bases identical to TRBD1. With 4 bases clipped from V and 7 bases from J, the junction kept 12 bases outside the gene matches. In germline, CDR1 is KGHSH, CDR2 LQKENI. There are 15 residues in the CDR3. In DNA, the CDR3 is TGTGCCAGCTCACTAGGACAGGGCCCTTTAGGGGAGCAGTACTTC. It translates to CASSLGQGPLGEQYF. The full variable domain, with the rest looked up from reference TRBV18 and TRBJ2-7, is NAGVMQNPRHLVRRRGQEARLRCSPMKGHSHVYWYRQLPEEGLKFMVYLQKENIIDESGMPKERFSAEFPKEGPSILRIQQVVRGDSAAYFCASSLGQGPLGEQYFGPGTRLTVT.

This rearrangement joins TRBV18 to TRBJ1-2; D not resolved. Per the germline V gene, CDR1 is KGHSH and CDR2 is LQKENI. The V end was cut by 3 bases, the J end by 6 bases, with 14 bases between. This CDR3 spans 14 amino acids. The CDR3: CASSPTRSPDGYTF. DNA for the CDR3: TGTGCCAGCTCACCTACCCGGTCACCTGATGGCTACACCTTC. Based on the CDR3 plus reference TRBV18 and TRBJ1-2, the full variable domain is NAGVMQNPRHLVRRRGQEARLRCSPMKGHSHVYWYRQLPEEGLKFMVYLQKENIIDESGMPKERFSAEFPKEGPSILRIQQVVRGDSAAYFCASSPTRSPDGYTFGSGTRLTVV.

Of note for this clone: The missing conserved phenylalanine or tryptophan at the end of this CDR3 makes a read error likely. This rearrangement joins TRBV11-2 to TRBJ2-7, with D hard to call. V gave up 1 base and J gave up 9 bases, with 7 bases separating them. CDR1 is SGHAT and CDR2 is FQNNGV in the germline V gene. CDR3 length: 11 residues. The CDR3 protein is CASSLGASQYL. CDR3 DNA sequence: TGTGCCAGCAGCTTAGGGGCGTCGCAGTACCTC.

The chain recombines TRBV7-2 with TRBJ2-5; 7 positions match TRBD1. This CDR3 is 14 amino acids long. V trimming: 4 bases; J trimming: 3 bases; junction bases outside the gene matches: 5. Germline V gene lookup returns CDR1 SGHTA and CDR2 FQGNSA. DNA for the CDR3: TGTGCCAGCAGCTCGGGACAGTTGGAAGAGACCCAGTACTTC. The encoded protein is CASSSGQLEETQYF. Drawing the rest from reference TRBV7-2 and TRBJ2-5, the complete variable domain is GAGVSQSPSNKVTEKGKDVELRCDPISGHTALYWYRQSLGQGLEFLIYFQGNSAPDKSGLPSDRFSAERTGGSVSTLTIQRTQQEDSAVYLCASSSGQLEETQYFGPGTRLLVL.

This clone was seen only a few times. The rearrangement joins TRBV11-3 to TRBJ1-4; D unclear. Trimming left V 5 bases short and J 8 bases short, with 12 bases between. The V gene's germline CDR1 is SGHNT and CDR2 YENEEA. The CDR3 length is 13 residues. For the CDR3, the DNA is TGTGCCAGCAGCGAAAGTTCCCGGGAAAAACTGTTTTTT. Its translation is CASSESSREKLFF.

This clone was seen ten or more times. CDR3 bases: TGTGCCAGCAGTGAATCTCCAGGGCCATATGAAGCTTTCTTT. Translated, it gives CASSESPGPYEAFF. The V gene is TRBV6-1, the J gene TRBJ1-1; possible D gene TRBD1, 5 bases. V lost 2 bases to trimming and J lost 7 bases, with 14 bases between them. This CDR3 is 14 amino acids long. Per germline, CDR1 MNHNS and CDR2 SASEGT.

This chain's CDR3 is CASSLVGTPMSADTQYF. In nucleotides, the CDR3 is TGTGCCAGCAGCTTGGTAGGGACTCCGATGTCTGCAGATACGCAGTATTTT. V is TRBV5-4 and J is TRBJ2-3; weak D call: TRBD2 (6 bases). This CDR3 comprises 17 residues. The V gene lost 0 bases and the J gene lost 4 bases, with 18 bases spanning the gap. CDR1 is SGHNT, CDR2 YYREEE, per germline (reference sequence).